Presented here are 9 T cell receptor beta chains from one specimen sequenced in a study of T cells after yellow fever vaccination. TCRdb re-analysed the 5' RACE reads in MiXCR, keeping a single row per CDR3 protein. The sample includes about 240,000 distinct CDR3 sequences, 6% to 7.5% seen only once; the top ten take 0.85%. Sequencing used CD4+ T cells sorted from PBMCs, obtained 15 days after the yellow fever booster vaccination. These receptors all come from a man aged 25-40 years who received the YFV17D yellow fever vaccine.

The gene calls are TRBV5-1 and TRBJ2-7, with D perhaps matching TRBD1 or TRBD2 (5 bases each). Trimming pared 0 bases from V and 1 base from J, leaving 11 bases between. Germline CDR1 and CDR2: SGHRS and YFSETQ. The CDR3 runs to 15 residues. CDR3 in amino acids: CASSLVRGGSYEQYF. The CDR3 nucleotides are TGCGCCAGCAGCTTGGTTAGGGGCGGGTCCTACGAGCAGTACTTC.

This clonotype was detected many times. The chain couples TRBV10-1 to TRBJ2-1, with TRBD2 identical over 8 bases. The V gene's germline CDR1 is WNHNN and CDR2 SYGVQD (reference sequence). This CDR3 spans 15 amino acids. Losses at the gene ends were 6 bases for V and 7 bases for J; bases not matched to a gene: 11. The CDR3 spells CASSREVAGMNEQFF. The DNA for the CDR3 is TGCGCCAGCAGCCGTGAAGTAGCGGGAATGAATGAGCAGTTCTTC.

Comments on this clonotype: A much larger clone sits a single nucleotide away, making a read error possible. The chain links TRBV20-1 to TRBJ2-1; D uncertain. CDR1 and CDR2 from the germline V gene are DFQATT and SNEGSKA (reference sequence). The CDR3 totals 13 residues. This chain's CDR3 is CSFLRSLGDEQFF. CDR3 sequence (DNA): TGCAGCTTCCTACGATCACTTGGGGATGAGCAGTTCTTC.

This clonotype was seen a few times. The rearrangement joins TRBV27 to TRBJ1-4, with unresolved D. The V end lost 6 bases, the J end lost 3 bases, and 11 bases lay between the germline ends. CDR1 and CDR2 (germline): MNHEY, SMNVEV (reference sequence). The CDR3 is made up of 14 amino acids. The CDR3 sequence is CASRRAAANEKLFF. The CDR3 DNA is TGTGCCAGCAGAAGGGCCGCGGCTAATGAAAAACTGTTTTTT.

The V gene is TRBV2, the J gene TRBJ2-1; TRBD2 matches 7 bases. CDR3 length: 17 amino acids. Germline-derived CDR1 and CDR2 are SNHLY and FYNNEI. The V segment lost 2 bases and the J segment 7 bases; nucleotides outside the gene matches: 14. CDR3 DNA sequence: TGTGCCAGCAGTGAAAGAGGGTGGGAGGGACTAAGGAATGAGCAGTTCTTC. The encoded protein is CASSERGWEGLRNEQFF. Based on the CDR3 plus reference TRBV2 and TRBJ2-1, the full variable domain is EPEVTQTPSHQVTQMGQEVILRCVPISNHLYFYWYRQILGQKVEFLVSFYNNEISEKSEIFDDQFSVERPDGSNFTLKIRSTKLEDSAMYFCASSERGWEGLRNEQFFGPGTRLTVL.

The table lists this clonotype with a few counts. The rearrangement uses TRBV20-1 and TRBJ2-6; D might be TRBD2 (5 bases). V was shortened by 7 bases and J by 0 bases, with 22 bases between the two germline ends. CDR3 length: 18 amino acids. The germline gives CDR1 DFQATT, CDR2 SNEGSKA (reference sequence). The CDR3 loop is CSVPSGNSLSSGANVLTF. As DNA, the CDR3 is TGCAGTGTTCCCTCGGGGAACAGCCTATCCTCTGGGGCCAACGTCCTGACTTTC.

The rearrangement links TRBV20-1 to TRBJ2-3; 8 nucleotides align to TRBD2. Per the germline V gene, CDR1 is DFQATT and CDR2 is SNEGSKA (reference sequence). V shed 6 bases, J shed 1 base, and the junction held 15 bases outside the gene matches. The length of the CDR3 is 17 residues. The CDR3 DNA reads TGCAGTGCGAGTTTTACTAGCGGAGGGACCCGCACAGATACGCAGTATTTT. The encoded protein is CSASFTSGGTRTDTQYF.

There are many counts of this clonotype. This CDR3 reads CASSLGGQHNTGELFF. CDR3 bases: TGTGCCAGCAGCTTAGGGGGACAGCATAACACCGGGGAGCTGTTTTTT. The J gene is TRBJ2-2, the V gene TRBV7-6, with 7 bases fitting TRBD1. Trimming took 1 base from V and 2 from J; bases not matched to a gene: 4. Germline CDR1 reads SGHVS; CDR2 reads FNYEAQ. The CDR3 is made up of 16 amino acids.

The V gene is TRBV5-4, the J gene TRBJ2-5; 14 bases are a match to TRBD2. The CDR3 runs 16 residues. CDR1 and CDR2 from the germline V gene are SGHNT and YYREEE (reference sequence). The ends lost 4 bases at V and 5 bases at J; junction bases unmatched: 7. The CDR3 coding sequence is TGTGCCAGCAGCCCGGGGGGACTAGCGGGAGCTGAGACCCAGTACTTC. It translates to CASSPGGLAGAETQYF.